Listed here are 8 T cell receptor beta chains from one sample, sequenced in a study of CD8+CD57+ T cells in acquired aplastic anemia. Genomic DNA, serving as template, underwent TCR beta VDJ and CDR3 profiling. One entry per CDR3 protein results from TCRdb running MiXCR on the reads. The table shows around 190,000 distinct CDR3 sequences, with 50% to 55% occurring only once. Sequencing used sorted CD4+, CD8+, or CD8+CD57+ T cells (not recorded which) from PBMCs. These receptors all stem from a human donor in good health, serving as a control.

The chain employs TRBV9 and TRBJ2-7; D uncertain. The CDR3 contains 12 residues. The germline V gene encodes CDR1 SGDLS and CDR2 YYNGEE. The V end lost 7 bases, the J end lost 3 bases, and 11 bases lay between the germline ends. CDR3 in DNA: TGTGCCAGCGGGCGGTCTCTCTACGAGCAGTACTTC. Amino acids: CASGRSLYEQYF.

V usage is TRBV7-2 and J usage is TRBJ2-1; unclear D gene. CDR1 and CDR2 from the germline V gene are SGHTA and FQGNSA. Trimming stripped 1 base from V and 7 bases from J, with 8 bases between. The CDR3 extends over 13 amino acids. The CDR3 loop is CASSLGTQNEQFF. The CDR3 DNA reads TGTGCCAGCAGCTTAGGGACCCAGAATGAGCAGTTCTTC.

The chain joins TRBV7-6 to TRBJ1-6; D is undetermined. Germline lookup yields CDR1 SGHVS and CDR2 FNYEAQ. The germline V and J ends were trimmed by 5 bases and 8 bases, with 16 bases remaining between them. This CDR3 spans 15 amino acids. The CDR3 region has the DNA TGTGCCAGCAGCCGAAACGAGGGTCTTGATTCACCCCTCCACTTT. Translation: CASSRNEGLDSPLHF.

This chain connects TRBV4-3 to TRBJ1-1, with D perhaps matching TRBD1 (5 bases). This CDR3 has 16 amino acids. CDR1 is LGHNA, CDR2 YSLEER, per germline. The V and J ends lost 0 bases and 4 bases respectively, with 15 bases between them. This CDR3 reads CASSQESSGHLTEAFF. The CDR3 nucleotides are TGCGCCAGCAGCCAAGAGTCGAGCGGACACCTCACTGAAGCTTTCTTT.

The J gene is TRBJ2-1, the V gene TRBV18; D is uncertain. Germline V lookup: CDR1 KGHSH, CDR2 LQKENI. Trimming removed 4 bases at V and 5 bases at J, with 3 bases between. The CDR3 totals 11 residues. This chain's CDR3 is CASSLNNEQFF. The DNA of the CDR3 is TGTGCCAGCTCACTCAACAATGAGCAGTTCTTC.

The V gene is TRBV19, the J gene TRBJ2-5, with 8 positions matching TRBD1. The length of the CDR3 is 14 residues. CDR1 and CDR2 (germline): LNHDA, SQIVND (reference sequence). V lost 10 bases to trimming and J lost 5 bases; unmatched junction nucleotides: 12. The DNA of the CDR3 is TGTGCCACCCGGGTTGGACAGGGCCGGGAGACCCAGTACTTC. Amino acid sequence: CATRVGQGRETQYF.

About this clonotype: A much larger clonotype is one base distant, so this may be a read error. The chain carries TRBV7-3 and TRBJ2-3; 8 bases line up with TRBD2. The CDR3 is made up of 19 amino acids. Germline assignment: CDR1 SGHTA and CDR2 FQGTGA. In DNA, the CDR3 is TGCGCCAGCAGCCAAGTAGACGGGGGGGCCTTGAGAAACACAGATACGCAGTATTTT. It is translated as CASSQVDGGALRNTDTQYF.

CDR3: CASSDNGGGELFF. The CDR3 bases are TGTGCCAGCAGCGACAATGGGGGCGGGGAGCTGTTTTTT. The chain has TRBV9 and TRBJ2-2, with D possibly being TRBD1 or TRBD2 (5 bases each). This CDR3 is 13 amino acids long. Germline V gives CDR1 SGDLS, CDR2 YYNGEE. V shed 3 bases and J shed 7 bases, with 10 bases lying between them.